The 32 T cell receptor beta chains in this list originate from one sample, sequenced in a study of siplizumab effects on memory and regulatory T cells. The table came from immunoSEQ multiplex PCR; TCRdb's copy has only in-frame clones and leaves some out. The repertoire holds approximately 100,000 clones, with about 93% as singletons. Sequenced: non-Treg CD4+ T cells sorted from blood. The receptors shown here come from a human donor in good health.

The rearrangement links TRBV6-5 to TRBJ2-3; D is ambiguous. Germline V CDR1 and CDR2: MNHEY, SVGAGI. The CDR3 is 13 amino acids. V dropped 2 bases and J dropped 4 bases, with 7 bases sitting between them. For the CDR3, the DNA is TGTGCCAGCAGTTACCCTCACGCAGATACGCAGTATTTT. This codes for CASSYPHADTQYF.

V usage is TRBV5-1 and J usage is TRBJ1-5; possibly TRBD1 for D (5 bases). The V gene lost 2 bases and the J gene lost 0 bases, with 12 bases spanning the gap. The CDR3 consists of 16 residues. From germline, CDR1 is SGHRS and CDR2 YFSETQ. In DNA, the CDR3 is TGCGCCAGCAGCTTAGGGGAGTGGAGTAGCAATCAGCCCCAGCATTTT. Translation gives CASSLGEWSSNQPQHF. The complete variable domain, with remaining parts taken from reference TRBV5-1 and TRBJ1-5, reads KAGVTQTPRYLIKTRGQQVTLSCSPISGHRSVSWYQQTPGQGLQFLFEYFSETQRNKGNFPGRFSGRQFSNSRSEMNVSTLELGDSALYLCASSLGEWSSNQPQHFGDGTRLSIL.

This clone appeared a few times. The chain is built from TRBV14 and TRBJ1-5; TRBD1 aligns across 7 bases. J gave up 6 bases and V 2 bases, and 4 bases lay outside the gene matches. Germline V gives CDR1 SGHDN, CDR2 FVKESK. The CDR3 runs 14 residues. CDR3 loop: CASSQTGASQPQHF. The DNA of the CDR3 is TGTGCCAGCAGCCAAACAGGGGCCTCTCAGCCCCAGCATTTT.

The rearrangement joins TRBV9 to TRBJ2-7; D is perhaps TRBD1 (6 bases). CDR1 is SGDLS, CDR2 YYNGEE, per germline. CDR3 size: 15 residues. V was pared by 0 bases and J by 4 bases, with 14 bases between. This CDR3 is CASSVGRGLGYEQYF. The CDR3 DNA is TGTGCCAGCAGCGTAGGCAGGGGTCTTGGGTACGAGCAGTACTTC.

The chain couples TRBV7-2 to TRBJ2-1, with D possibly matching TRBD2 (6 bases). Per the germline V gene, CDR1 is SGHTA and CDR2 is FQGNSA. The V gene lost 2 bases and the J gene lost 2 bases, with 10 bases spanning the gap. This CDR3 contains 15 residues. The CDR3 region is CASSLSGLTYNEQFF. CDR3 in DNA: TGTGCCAGCAGCTTAAGCGGGCTCACCTACAATGAGCAGTTCTTC.

V is TRBV19 and J is TRBJ1-5; 8 bases are shared with TRBD1. Germline values: CDR1 LNHDA, CDR2 SQIVND (reference sequence). V dropped 7 bases and J dropped 0; count of bases not matched to a gene: 5. This CDR3 region has 15 residues. Here the CDR3 DNA reads TGTGCCAGTACTCGACAGGGGAATAGCAATCAGCCCCAGCATTTT. Encoded protein: CASTRQGNSNQPQHF.

This chain uses TRBV9 with TRBJ2-4; D assignment may be TRBD1 or TRBD2 (5 bases each). The germline V and J ends were trimmed by 0 bases and 8 bases, with 12 bases remaining between them. The CDR3 is made up of 14 amino acids. Germline CDR1 SGDLS, CDR2 YYNGEE. The CDR3 spells CASSVEPGRDIQYF. The CDR3 DNA follows: TGTGCCAGCAGCGTAGAGCCAGGGAGAGACATTCAGTACTTC.

The CDR3 DNA reads TGTGCCATCAGTAGAGGGGGTAACCAAGAGACCCAGTACTTC. The encoded protein is CAISRGGNQETQYF. The chain uses TRBV10-3 and TRBJ2-5; TRBD1 might be the D (6 bases). Trimming took off 5 bases at V and 0 bases at J, with 10 bases between the two ends. This CDR3 has 14 residues. Per the germline V gene, CDR1 is ENHRY and CDR2 is SYGVKD.

The chain uses TRBV5-6 and TRBJ1-2, with unresolved D. Between the trimmed V and J ends, which lost 2 bases and 0 bases, there was a span of 11 bases. This CDR3 region has 15 residues. Germline CDR1 reads SGHDT; CDR2 reads YYEEEE. The CDR3 DNA sequence: TGTGCCAGCAGCTTTGGTACCGGCCCTAACTATGGCTACACCTTC. This gives the protein CASSFGTGPNYGYTF.

This clone has more than one count but fewer than ten. The rearrangement links TRBV5-1 to TRBJ1-1, with D hard to call. Germline-derived CDR1 and CDR2 are SGHRS and YFSETQ. The CDR3 length is 13 residues. V shed 0 bases and J shed 1 base, with 4 bases lying between them. DNA for the CDR3: TGCGCCAGCAGCTTGGAACAGAACACTGAAGCTTTCTTT. Its translation: CASSLEQNTEAFF.

This clone was observed once. The J gene is TRBJ2-3, the V gene TRBV13; D not resolved. CDR1 and CDR2 (germline): PRHDT, FYEKMQ (reference sequence). V was shortened by 4 bases and J by 10 bases, with 9 bases between the two germline ends. The CDR3 is 11 amino acids. Here the CDR3 DNA reads TGTGCCAGCAGCTACCAGGATTCGCAGTATTTT. Its translation is CASSYQDSQYF.

The chain joins TRBV6-1 to TRBJ1-3; no firm D call. The CDR3 is 12 amino acids. V shed 4 bases and J shed 4 bases, with 5 bases lying between them. Germline-derived CDR1 and CDR2 are MNHNS and SASEGT. The chain's CDR3 is CASSGQGNTIYF. For the CDR3, the DNA is TGTGCCAGCAGTGGTCAGGGAAACACCATATATTTT.

This chain connects TRBV9 to TRBJ1-2; a weak D match, TRBD1 (5 bases). The V end was cut by 2 bases, the J end by 7 bases, with 12 bases between. Germline V gives CDR1 SGDLS, CDR2 YYNGEE. The CDR3 consists of 13 residues. CDR3 protein: CASSVQGLGGYTF. Written as DNA, the CDR3 is TGTGCCAGCAGCGTTCAGGGCTTGGGTGGCTACACCTTC.

This chain connects TRBV27 to TRBJ2-3, with D possibly called TRBD1 or TRBD2 (5 bases each). Trimming removed 4 bases at V and 4 bases at J, with 15 bases between. Germline V gene lookup returns CDR1 MNHEY and CDR2 SMNVEV (reference sequence). The CDR3 runs to 15 residues. The CDR3: CASSSWDAVPDTQYF. The CDR3 DNA is TGTGCCAGCAGTTCGTGGGACGCTGTCCCAGATACGCAGTATTTT.

V usage is TRBV5-1 and J usage is TRBJ2-5, with 7 bases aligning to TRBD1. This CDR3 is built from 15 residues. V trimming: 4 bases; J trimming: 5 bases; junction bases outside the gene matches: 11. Looked up from germline, CDR1 is SGHRS and CDR2 is YFSETQ. The CDR3 DNA reads TGCGCCAGCAGCCTTCAGGGGGTGTTGGAGGAGACCCAGTACTTC. It codes for CASSLQGVLEETQYF.

Only one count was recorded for this clone. This chain uses TRBV7-9 with TRBJ1-2; possibly TRBD1 for D (6 bases). The ends were cut back, 2 bases at V and 3 bases at J, with 10 bases in the middle. Germline V lookup: CDR1 SEHNR, CDR2 FQNEAQ (reference sequence). This CDR3 region has 14 residues. The CDR3 DNA is TGTGCCAGCAGCTTATTACAGGGCTACTATGGCTACACCTTC. Protein product: CASSLLQGYYGYTF.

V and J are TRBV19 and TRBJ2-2; 7 nucleotides line up with TRBD2. V lost 7 bases to trimming and J lost 3 bases; unmatched junction nucleotides: 11. Germline V gene sequence: CDR1 LNHDA, CDR2 SQIVND (reference sequence). There are 16 residues in the CDR3. As DNA, the CDR3 is TGTGCCAGTAATTTTTTGTTTCGGGGGGACACCGGGGAGCTGTTTTTT. Translation: CASNFLFRGDTGELFF.

This clone has a handful of counts. The CDR3 coding sequence is TGTGCCAGCAGTCCAGGACCAATCCCGCAGTACGAGCAGTACTTC. Protein: CASSPGPIPQYEQYF. This sequence joins TRBV27 and TRBJ2-7; no clear D gene. V was cut by 5 bases and J by 4 bases, with 18 bases left in between. The CDR3 covers 15 residues. Germline V lookup: CDR1 MNHEY, CDR2 SMNVEV (reference sequence).

In this sample, this clone turned up a few times. J is TRBJ2-5 and V is TRBV6-5, with 9 bases fitting TRBD2. The CDR3 is made up of 15 amino acids. V was clipped by 6 bases and J by 5 bases; unmatched bases: 10. Germline-derived CDR1 and CDR2 are MNHEY and SVGAGI. DNA of the CDR3: TGTGCCAGCAGCCCTTCCGGCAGCGGGAGGGAGACCCAGTACTTC. The encoded protein is CASSPSGSGRETQYF.

This chain joins TRBV7-9 and TRBJ2-7; possibly TRBD2 for D (6 bases). The CDR3 has 15 residues. V lost 2 bases to trimming and J lost 6 bases, with 17 bases between them. Germline lookup yields CDR1 SEHNR and CDR2 FQNEAQ (reference sequence). CDR3 nucleotide sequence: TGTGCCAGCAGCTTATCCGGGGGTTTTTGGTCCGAGCAGTACTTC. It encodes CASSLSGGFWSEQYF.

In this sample, this clone turned up once. This rearrangement joins TRBV11-3 to TRBJ2-1; weak D call: TRBD1 (6 bases). Germline V CDR1 and CDR2: SGHNT, YENEEA. This CDR3 has 13 amino acids. Trimming shortened V by 5 bases and J by 7 bases, and 12 bases separated the two germline ends. The DNA for the CDR3 is TGTGCCAGCAGCACCCAGGGGATAAATGAGCAGTTCTTC. Translated: CASSTQGINEQFF.

This chain connects TRBV10-1 to TRBJ2-2; the D is unclear. This CDR3 is 13 amino acids long. Trimming took off 6 bases at V and 0 bases at J, with 5 bases between the two ends. CDR1 is WNHNN, CDR2 SYGVQD, per germline (reference sequence). CDR3 coding DNA: TGCGCCAGCAGGCTCTCGAACACCGGGGAGCTGTTTTTT. It codes for CASRLSNTGELFF.

V usage is TRBV6-5 and J usage is TRBJ1-2; D uncertain. Germline assignment: CDR1 MNHEY and CDR2 SVGAGI. The CDR3 is 13 residues long. The ends were cut back, 6 bases at V and 7 bases at J, with 15 bases in the middle. CDR3 residues: CASSRSTDLGYTF. In nucleotides, the CDR3 is TGTGCCAGCAGCCGATCGACGGATCTTGGCTACACCTTC.

The CDR3 loop is CASSGQVLGTEAFF. In nucleotides, the CDR3 is TGTGCCAGCAGCGGACAGGTGCTGGGCACTGAAGCTTTCTTT. V gene TRBV9 combines with J gene TRBJ1-1; maybe TRBD1 (6 bases). The ends were cut back, 3 bases at V and 4 bases at J, with 13 bases in the middle. The CDR3 covers 14 residues. The germline V gene has CDR1 SGDLS and CDR2 YYNGEE.

V is TRBV30 and J is TRBJ1-1, with D possibly matching TRBD1 (5 bases). Trimming removed 2 bases at V and 5 bases at J, with 15 bases between. The CDR3 spans 14 residues. Per the germline V gene, CDR1 is GTSNPN and CDR2 is SVGIG (reference sequence). The CDR3 spells CAWSRRGGFTEAFF. CDR3 nucleotides: TGTGCCTGGAGTCGCCGGGGGGGGTTTACTGAAGCTTTCTTT.

The CDR3 DNA is TGTGCCAGCAGTACCGGCCAGGGCCCCAATGAGCAGTTCTTC. Translating it yields CASSTGQGPNEQFF. This sequence joins TRBV6-4 and TRBJ2-1; TRBD1 is a possible D gene (5 bases). The V end lost 5 bases, the J end lost 6 bases, and 14 bases lay between the germline ends. In germline, CDR1 is MRHNA, CDR2 SNTAGT. The CDR3 has 14 residues.

The chain is built from TRBV19 and TRBJ2-3, with TRBD1 matching over 8 bases. CDR3 length: 17 residues. Looked up from germline, CDR1 is LNHDA and CDR2 is SQIVND (reference sequence). V trimming: 8 bases; J trimming: 0 bases; junction bases outside the gene matches: 13. The CDR3 region is CASGSATGVTSTDTQYF. DNA for the CDR3: TGTGCCAGTGGGTCCGCGACAGGGGTCACTAGCACAGATACGCAGTATTTT.

The rearrangement links TRBV7-9 to TRBJ2-1, with 9 nucleotides matching TRBD1. The germline CDR1 and CDR2 sequences are SEHNR and FQNEAQ (reference sequence). This CDR3 spans 14 amino acids. The trim removed 7 bases at V and 8 bases at J, leaving 9 bases unmatched. The CDR3 spells CASTWTGEIDEQFF. Here the CDR3 DNA reads TGTGCCAGCACCTGGACAGGGGAAATTGATGAGCAGTTCTTC.

V and J are TRBV28 and TRBJ1-5, with D perhaps matching TRBD1 (5 bases). This CDR3 is 16 amino acids long. The V and J ends lost 4 bases and 3 bases respectively, with 16 bases between them. CDR1 is MDHEN, CDR2 SYDVKM, per germline. The CDR3 loop reads CASSSSEVGPNQPQHF. The CDR3 bases are TGTGCCAGCAGTTCATCGGAAGTGGGGCCCAATCAGCCCCAGCATTTT.

The chain has TRBV5-1 and TRBJ1-1, with TRBD1 matching over 9 bases. The CDR3 contains 12 residues. Unmatched junction bases numbered 5, after V lost 3 bases and J lost 11 bases. CDR1 and CDR2 from the germline V gene are SGHRS and YFSETQ. CDR3 sequence (DNA): TGCGCCAGCAGCTCAACAGGGGGCCAGGCTTTCTTT. Protein sequence: CASSSTGGQAFF.

The chain recombines TRBV30 with TRBJ2-1, with 7 bases identical to TRBD1. From germline, CDR1 is GTSNPN and CDR2 SVGIG (reference sequence). The ends lost 5 bases at V and 8 bases at J; junction bases unmatched: 3. This CDR3 has 11 amino acids. The CDR3 here is CAWRRGYEQFF. Written as DNA, the CDR3 is TGTGCCTGGCGCAGGGGGTATGAGCAGTTCTTC.

The V gene is TRBV6-5, the J gene TRBJ1-2; TRBD1 matches 8 bases. The CDR3 is 14 amino acids. Trimming at V came to 5 bases and at J to 3 bases, leaving 5 bases not matched to a gene. Germline V gives CDR1 MNHEY, CDR2 SVGAGI. In DNA, the CDR3 is TGTGCCAGCAGTCGTTTGACAGGGGACTATGGCTACACCTTC. Its protein is CASSRLTGDYGYTF.